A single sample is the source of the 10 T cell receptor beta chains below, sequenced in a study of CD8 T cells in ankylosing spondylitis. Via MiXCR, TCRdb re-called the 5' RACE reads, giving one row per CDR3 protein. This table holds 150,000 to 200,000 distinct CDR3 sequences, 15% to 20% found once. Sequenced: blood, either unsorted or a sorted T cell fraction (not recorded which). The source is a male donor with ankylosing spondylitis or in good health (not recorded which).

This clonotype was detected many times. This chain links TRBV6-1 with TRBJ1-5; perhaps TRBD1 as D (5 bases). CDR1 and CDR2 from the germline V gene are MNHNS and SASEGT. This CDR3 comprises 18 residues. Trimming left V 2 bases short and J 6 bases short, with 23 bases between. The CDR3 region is CASSEPSPGTAVVQPQHF. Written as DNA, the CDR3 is TGTGCCAGCAGTGAACCATCCCCCGGGACCGCAGTCGTTCAGCCCCAGCATTTT.

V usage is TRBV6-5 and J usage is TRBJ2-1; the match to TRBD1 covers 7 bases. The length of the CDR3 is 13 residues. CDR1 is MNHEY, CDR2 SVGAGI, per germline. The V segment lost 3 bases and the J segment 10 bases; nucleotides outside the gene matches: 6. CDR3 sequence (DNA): TGTGCCAGCAGTTATGCAGGGGGAAAGGAGCAGTTCTTC. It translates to CASSYAGGKEQFF.

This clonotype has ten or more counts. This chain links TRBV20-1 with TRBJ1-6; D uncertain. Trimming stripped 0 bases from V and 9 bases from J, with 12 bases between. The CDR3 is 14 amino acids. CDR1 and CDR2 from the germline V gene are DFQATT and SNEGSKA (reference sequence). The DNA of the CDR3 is TGCAGTGCTAGAGAGGGGATGGGCACTTCACCCCTCCACTTT. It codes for CSAREGMGTSPLHF.

CDR3 protein: CASSPPGRPIVTPQHF. In DNA form, the CDR3 reads TGTGCCAGCTCACCGCCGGGACGCCCTATTGTTACGCCCCAGCATTTT. The genes are TRBV18 and TRBJ1-5; perhaps TRBD1 as D (5 bases). Trimming took off 3 bases at V and 9 bases at J, with 21 bases between the two ends. CDR1 is KGHSH, CDR2 LQKENI, per germline. The CDR3 totals 16 residues.

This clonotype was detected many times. The CDR3 loop is CAISDRKVEGNEQFF. The CDR3 nucleotides read TGTGCCATCAGTGATAGGAAGGTCGAAGGCAATGAGCAGTTCTTC. The chain carries TRBV10-3 and TRBJ2-1; D is unclear. This CDR3 is 15 amino acids long. The germline V gene encodes CDR1 ENHRY and CDR2 SYGVKD. Trimming took 3 bases from V and 6 from J, leaving 15 bases between them.

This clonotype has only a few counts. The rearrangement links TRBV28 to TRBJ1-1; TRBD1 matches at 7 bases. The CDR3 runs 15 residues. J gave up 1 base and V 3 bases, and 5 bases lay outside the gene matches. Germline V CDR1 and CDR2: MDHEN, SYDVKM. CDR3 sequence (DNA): TGTGCCAGCAGTTTGGCAGGGGGTCGGAACACTGAAGCTTTCTTT. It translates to CASSLAGGRNTEAFF.

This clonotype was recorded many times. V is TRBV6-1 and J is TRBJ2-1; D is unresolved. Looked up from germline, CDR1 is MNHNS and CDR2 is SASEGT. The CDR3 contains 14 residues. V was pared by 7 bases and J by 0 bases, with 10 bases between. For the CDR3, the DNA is TGTGCCAGCAACCCTCAGAGCTCCTACAATGAGCAGTTCTTC. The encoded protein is CASNPQSSYNEQFF.

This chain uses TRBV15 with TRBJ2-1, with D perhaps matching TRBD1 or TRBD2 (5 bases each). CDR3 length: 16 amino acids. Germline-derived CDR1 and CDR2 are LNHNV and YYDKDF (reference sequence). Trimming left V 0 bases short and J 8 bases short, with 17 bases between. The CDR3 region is CATSRDRPLLGDEQFF. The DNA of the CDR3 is TGTGCCACCAGCAGAGATCGCCCCTTACTAGGGGATGAGCAGTTCTTC.

This CDR3 is CASSYRTRNEQFF. Here the CDR3 DNA reads TGTGCCAGCAGCTACCGGACTAGAAATGAGCAGTTCTTC. The chain combines TRBV7-2 with TRBJ2-1; 7 nucleotides line up with TRBD2. CDR3 length: 13 amino acids. V lost 4 bases to trimming and J lost 7 bases; unmatched junction nucleotides: 4. Germline V CDR1 and CDR2: SGHTA, FQGNSA.

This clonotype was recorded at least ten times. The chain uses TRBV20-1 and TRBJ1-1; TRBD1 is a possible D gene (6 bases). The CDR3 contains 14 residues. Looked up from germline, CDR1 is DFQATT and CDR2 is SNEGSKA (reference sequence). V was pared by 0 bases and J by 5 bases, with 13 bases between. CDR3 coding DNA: TGCAGTGCTAGAGATTGGCAGGGGCATACTGAAGCTTTCTTT. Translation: CSARDWQGHTEAFF.